This is a list of T cell receptor beta chains from one sample in a study of lymphopenia after photon versus proton radiotherapy. Here immunoSEQ multiplex PCR was the method, and the copy in TCRdb shows in-frame clones only, minus some. The sample has some 27,000 clones; 87% are singletons. Material: peripheral blood, obtained from a patient treated with photon-based radiotherapy. Receptors were obtained from a man in his fifties with gastric cancer. The CDR3 runs from the conserved cysteine through the conserved F or W. A D gene is named only where the DNA matches it firmly. The size of a clone is reported for some rows only, either as once, few or many, or as a class for expanded clones.

size	D	V	J	CDR3	DNA
once	TRBD1	TRBV5-1	TRBJ2-7	CASRRTTGGDSYEQYF	TGCGCCAGCAGACGAACGACAGGGGGCGACTCCTACGAGCAGTACTTC
NA	NA	TRBV6-5	TRBJ1-1	CAAETVMTEAFF	TGTGCCGCGGAGACGGTCATGACTGAAGCTTTCTTT
NA	TRBD1	TRBV5-4	TRBJ1-2	CASSWTGKDYGYTF	TGTGCCAGCAGCTGGACAGGGAAAGACTATGGCTACACCTTC
NA	NA	TRBV19	TRBJ2-2	CASRYTGELFF	TGTGCCAGCCGATACACCGGGGAGCTGTTTTTT
NA	NA	TRBV10-3	TRBJ1-4	CAISDSLNEKLFF	TGTGCCATCAGTGACAGTCTTAATGAAAAACTGTTTTTT
NA	NA	TRBV6-1	TRBJ2-3	CASKIGSSTDTQYF	TGTGCCAGCAAGATAGGTAGTAGCACAGATACGCAGTATTTT
NA	NA	TRBV6-1	TRBJ1-5	CASSPSGEVQPQHF	TGTGCCAGCAGCCCCTCGGGGGAGGTTCAGCCCCAGCATTTT
NA	NA	TRBV11-2	TRBJ2-3	CASSLPPTDTQYF	TGTGCCAGCAGCTTACCCCCGACAGATACGCAGTATTTT
NA	NA	TRBV7-3	TRBJ1-3	CASSLDPDGGTGNTIYF	TGTGCCAGCAGCTTAGACCCAGACGGAGGGACTGGAAACACCATATATTTT
NA	NA	TRBV2	TRBJ2-2	CASRATGGGTGELFF	TGTGCCAGCAGGGCCACCGGGGGTGGCACCGGGGAGCTGTTTTTT
once	TRBD1	TRBV7-2	TRBJ1-4	CASTFGGTGGEKLFF	TGTGCCAGCACCTTCGGCGGGACAGGAGGTGAAAAACTGTTTTTT
NA	TRBD2	TRBV5-1	TRBJ2-1	CASSWTSGGNEQFF	TGCGCCAGCAGCTGGACTAGCGGGGGAAATGAGCAGTTCTTC
NA	NA	TRBV19	TRBJ2-2	CASGRVVGGELFF	TGTGCCAGTGGGCGCGTCGTCGGCGGGGAGCTGTTTTTT
NA	TRBD2	TRBV5-1	TRBJ2-3	CASSLETGGYSDTQYF	TGCGCCAGCAGCTTGGAGACGGGGGGGTATTCAGATACGCAGTATTTT
NA	TRBD2	TRBV10-2	TRBJ2-3	CASASGGYTQYF	TGCGCCAGCGCGAGCGGGGGATATACGCAGTATTTT
few	TRBD1	TRBV19	TRBJ1-3	CASTRQGNSGNTIYF	TGTGCCAGTACCCGACAGGGCAACTCTGGAAACACCATATATTTT
NA	NA	TRBV18	TRBJ2-5	CASSPSETQYF	TGTGCCAGCTCACCATCCGAGACCCAGTACTTC
NA	TRBD2	TRBV5-1	TRBJ2-3	CASSLAPSGGTDTQYF	TGCGCCAGCAGCCTTGCCCCTAGCGGAGGCACAGATACGCAGTATTTT
NA	TRBD1	TRBV18	TRBJ2-5	CASSPGQGQTQYF	TGTGCCAGCTCACCAGGACAGGGTCAGACCCAGTACTTC
NA	TRBD1	TRBV6-6	TRBJ2-5	CASSAPGQGETQYF	TGTGCCAGCAGTGCCCCGGGACAGGGAGAGACCCAGTACTTC
NA	NA	TRBV7-8	TRBJ2-1	CASSLQGSSYNEQFF	TGTGCCAGCAGCCTCCAGGGGAGCTCCTACAATGAGCAGTTCTTC
NA	NA	TRBV30	TRBJ1-1	CAWSVPDRRGEAFF	TGTGCCTGGAGTGTGCCAGATCGAAGAGGTGAAGCTTTCTTT